This record concerns one TCR beta chain sequence. Its cognate antigen is unknown. This specimen comes from a study of T-cell memory formation after mild COVID-19. Background on the study: Among the donors, TCR clusters were largely specific to each donor.

The germline V gene encodes CDR1 SGHNT and CDR2 YYREEE (reference sequence). V shed 3 bases and J shed 5 bases, with 17 bases lying between them. This CDR3 has 15 amino acids. TCRdb analysed the 5' RACE reads with MiXCR anew, one entry per CDR3 protein. The sample holds about 140,000 distinct CDR3 sequences, roughly 19% seen once. General observations from the study: Second-wave clones with a day 37 peak had unconfirmed SARS-CoV-2 specificity. Day 15 to 85 contractors were CD4/CD8 balanced; later expanders leaned CD4+.

The clonotype originates from an adult woman who had mild COVID-19 (a few samples of this study predate the infection). Cell type and time point are not known. This chain links TRBV5-4 with TRBJ2-5; D gene unclear. The sample was PBMCs or a T cell subset sorted from them (not recorded which). The CDR3 DNA sequence: TGTGCCAGCAGCTCCAGGCGACGCACTGGTGAGACCCAGTACTTC. This gives the protein CASSSRRRTGETQYF.